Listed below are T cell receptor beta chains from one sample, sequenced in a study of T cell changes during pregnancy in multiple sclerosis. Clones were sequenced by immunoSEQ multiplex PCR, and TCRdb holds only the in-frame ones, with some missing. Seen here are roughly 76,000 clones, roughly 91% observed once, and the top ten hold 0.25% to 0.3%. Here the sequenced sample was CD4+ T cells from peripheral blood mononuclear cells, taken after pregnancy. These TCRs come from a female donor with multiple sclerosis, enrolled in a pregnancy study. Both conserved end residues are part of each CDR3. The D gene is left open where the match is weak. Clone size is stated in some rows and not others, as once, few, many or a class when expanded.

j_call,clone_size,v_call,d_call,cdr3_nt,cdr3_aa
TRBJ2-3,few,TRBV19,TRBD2,TGTGCCAGTAGCTCCCCTAGCGGGAGCCCAGATACGCAGTATTTT,CASSSPSGSPDTQYF
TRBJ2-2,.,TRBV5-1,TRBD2,TGCGCCAGCAGGGAAGGACTAGCGGGCCCCTCCCTTACCGGGGAGCTGTTTTTT,CASREGLAGPSLTGELFF
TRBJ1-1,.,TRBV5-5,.,TGTGCCAGCAGCCGGTCAGGGTCCACTGAAGCTTTCTTT,CASSRSGSTEAFF
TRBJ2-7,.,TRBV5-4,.,TGTGCCAGCAGCTTGGGGGGATTCGGGAGAAACCACGAGCAGTACTTC,CASSLGGFGRNHEQYF
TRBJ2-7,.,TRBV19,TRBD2,TGTGCCAGTAGTATTGCCAGCGGGAGGCAAACCTACGAGCAGTACTTC,CASSIASGRQTYEQYF
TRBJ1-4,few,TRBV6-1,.,TGTGCCAGCAGTGAGGGGACTCTGGGGAGTGAAAAACTGTTTTTT,CASSEGTLGSEKLFF
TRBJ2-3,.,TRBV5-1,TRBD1,TGCGCCAGCAGTGAGACCTTAACAGGGGCCACAGATACGCAGTATTTT,CASSETLTGATDTQYF
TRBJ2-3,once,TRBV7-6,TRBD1,TGTGCCAGCAGCGGTCGGCTCGGAGACAGGGTCTCAGATACGCAGTATTTT,CASSGRLGDRVSDTQYF
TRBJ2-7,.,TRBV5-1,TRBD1,TGCGCCAGCAGCTTGGGGGGACAGGGGTATTACGAGCAGTACTTC,CASSLGGQGYYEQYF
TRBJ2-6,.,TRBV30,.,TGTGCCTGGAGCGAGGGTTCCTCTGGGGCCAACGTCCTGACTTTC,CAWSEGSSGANVLTF
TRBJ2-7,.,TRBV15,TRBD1,TGTGCCACCAGCAGCGAACCCGGGACAGCAAAGAGCTACGAGCAGTACTTC,CATSSEPGTAKSYEQYF
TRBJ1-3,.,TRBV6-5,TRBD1,TGTGCCAGCAGTGCGGACAGGAGCTCTGGAAACACCATATATTTT,CASSADRSSGNTIYF
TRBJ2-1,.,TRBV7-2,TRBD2,TGTGCCAGCAGCAACGGACTAGTTGGTCGGAATGAGCAGTTCTTC,CASSNGLVGRNEQFF
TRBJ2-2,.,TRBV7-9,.,TGTGCCAGCAGCTGGGGGGACACCGGGGAGCTGTTTTTT,CASSWGDTGELFF
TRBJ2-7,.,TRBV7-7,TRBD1,TGTGCCAGCAGCTGGGACAGGGATGCCGAGCAGTACTTC,CASSWDRDAEQYF
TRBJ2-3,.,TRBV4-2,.,TGTGCCAGCAGCTCGAGGGGGGATACGCAGTATTTT,CASSSRGDTQYF
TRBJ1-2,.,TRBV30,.,TGTGCCTGGAGTGTACTAGGACGGAACTATGGCTACACCTTC,CAWSVLGRNYGYTF
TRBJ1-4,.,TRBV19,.,TGTGCCAGTAGCACTCAGGCGTACAATGAAAAACTGTTTTTT,CASSTQAYNEKLFF
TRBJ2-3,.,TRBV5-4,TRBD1,TGTGCCAGCAGCTCCCCGGGACAGGACCCAGGGGTAGATACGCAGTATTTT,CASSSPGQDPGVDTQYF
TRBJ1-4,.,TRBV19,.,TGTGCCAGTAGTACCCCCGGCAGGCGAGATGCAACTAATGAAAAACTGTTTTTT,CASSTPGRRDATNEKLFF
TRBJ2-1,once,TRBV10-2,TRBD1,TGCGCCAGCAGTGAGTCGGCAGGGGGTGGCCATGAGCAGTTCTTC,CASSESAGGGHEQFF
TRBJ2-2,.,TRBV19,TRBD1,TGTGCCAGTAGTGACAGGGGTCACACCGGGGAGCTGTTTTTT,CASSDRGHTGELFF